What follows describes a single TCR beta chain. Its target is not known. Profiling relied on immunoSEQ multiplex PCR, and the TCRdb table lists in-frame clones only, not all of them. The sample holds about 5,000 clones, 50% to 60% seen once. V was clipped by 1 base and J by 1 base; unmatched bases: 4. The CDR3 length is 15 residues. The germline V gene has CDR1 SGHAT and CDR2 FQDESV (reference sequence). The entry originates in a study of CXCR4 blockade with PD-1 therapy in pancreatic cancer. The archived tumor blocks came from patients without neoadjuvant therapy before resection. General study findings and limits: Without paired alpha-beta data, shared specificity of dominant clones is unconfirmed. Frequent tumor clones were encoded by many distinct rearrangements, suggesting shared antigens.

V usage is TRBV11-1 and J usage is TRBJ2-7; 7 bases match TRBD2. The sequence derives from a human donor with pancreatic ductal adenocarcinoma. The specimen was tumor tissue. The CDR3 here is CASSLVGTTSYEQYF. CDR3 nucleotides: TGTGCCAGCAGCTTAGTTGGGACTACTTCCTACGAGCAGTACTTC.